The 17 T cell receptor beta chains reported below all come from one sample, sequenced in a study of T cell repertoires in cytomegalovirus infection. A single record per CDR3 protein comes from TCRdb applying MiXCR to the reads. The table has about 770,000 distinct CDR3 sequences, 25% to 35% seen once. Antigen specificity for these receptors is unknown. The sequenced sample was cultured CD8+ T cells from PBMCs, obtained from culture after CMV antigen stimulation. All receptors derive from a human donor in good health (CMV status not recorded). Some clones in this sample may be carry-over from other donors' samples.

This clonotype was observed many times. The chain uses TRBV7-6 and TRBJ2-2; 7 bases fit TRBD1. CDR3 length equals 14 residues. Germline V lookup: CDR1 SGHVS, CDR2 FNYEAQ. J was trimmed by 4 bases and V by 5 bases; bases with no gene match: 4. Here the CDR3 reads CASSRDRGTGELFF. CDR3 in DNA: TGTGCCAGCAGCCGGGACAGAGGCACCGGGGAGCTGTTTTTT.

This clonotype was seen more than once but under ten times. The rearrangement joins TRBV2 to TRBJ1-2; D remains ambiguous. Germline V lookup: CDR1 SNHLY, CDR2 FYNNEI. Trimming cost V 2 bases and J 3 bases, with 13 bases left between them. This CDR3 region has 15 residues. The CDR3 loop is CASSERPTSDYGYTF. The CDR3 coding sequence is TGTGCCAGCAGTGAAAGGCCTACTAGCGACTATGGCTACACCTTC.

This clonotype appeared a few times. The chain is built from TRBV12-3 or TRBV12-4 and TRBJ2-1, with D hard to call. The V end was cut by 0 bases, the J end by 5 bases, with 8 bases between. CDR3 length: 14 amino acids. The DNA for the CDR3 is TGTGCCAGCAGTTTAGCCCGCCGGGACAATGAGCAGTTCTTC. As protein: CASSLARRDNEQFF.

This clonotype was detected only a few times. The gene calls are TRBV7-2 and TRBJ2-3; D is possibly TRBD2 (5 bases). The germline V gene encodes CDR1 SGHTA and CDR2 FQGNSA. The CDR3 is 19 residues long. Trimming took 1 base from V and 2 from J, leaving 22 bases between them. CDR3 in amino acids: CASSLDGMGRTYSTDTQYF. CDR3 nucleotides: TGTGCCAGCAGCTTAGATGGTATGGGGAGAACTTATTCCACAGATACGCAGTATTTT. Variable domain in full (rest from reference TRBV7-2 and TRBJ2-3): GAGVSQSPSNKVTEKGKDVELRCDPISGHTALYWYRQSLGQGLEFLIYFQGNSAPDKSGLPSDRFSAERTGGSVSTLTIQRTQQEDSAVYLCASSLDGMGRTYSTDTQYFGPGTRLTVL.

This chain uses TRBV7-8 with TRBJ1-6, with D hard to call. CDR3 length: 15 residues. The germline V gene encodes CDR1 SGHVS and CDR2 FQNEAQ. Trimming shortened V by 5 bases and J by 9 bases, and 17 bases separated the two germline ends. CDR3 protein: CASSPWTGGGSPLHF. In DNA form, the CDR3 reads TGTGCCAGCAGCCCATGGACCGGCGGCGGTTCACCCCTCCACTTT.

This sequence joins TRBV12-3 or TRBV12-4 and TRBJ1-5; D is uncertain. CDR3 size: 15 residues. Trimming shortened V by 1 base and J by 1 base, and 8 bases separated the two germline ends. CDR3 residues: CASSLDRPSNQPQHF. The CDR3 DNA sequence: TGTGCCAGCAGTTTAGACAGACCAAGCAATCAGCCCCAGCATTTT.

To note about this clonotype: One end of the junction does not line up with germline, which may come from a read error. Written as DNA, the CDR3 is TGTGCCAGCAGCGGAGACAGTACCGCACACAATGAGCAGTTCTTT. This gives the protein CASSGDSTAHNEQFF. The rearrangement joins TRBV7-6 to TRBJ2-1; D is perhaps TRBD1 (5 bases). Germline values: CDR1 SGHVS, CDR2 FNYEAQ. The CDR3 spans 15 residues. The full variable domain, rest sourced from reference TRBV7-6 and TRBJ2-1, is GAGVSQSPRYKVTKRGQDVALRCDPISGHVSLYWYRQALGQGPEFLTYFNYEAQQDKSGLPNDRFSAERPEGSISTLTIQRTEQRDSAMYRCASSGDSTAHNEQFFGPGTRLTVL.

The CDR3 spells CASKPSPADNEQFF. The CDR3 coding sequence is TGTGCCAGCAAGCCCTCGCCGGCGGACAATGAGCAGTTCTTC. The chain couples TRBV2 to TRBJ2-1; D gene uncertain. V was pared by 7 bases and J by 5 bases, with 15 bases between. Per the germline V gene, CDR1 is SNHLY and CDR2 is FYNNEI. This CDR3 is built from 14 residues.

In this sample, this clonotype turned up a few times. This chain uses TRBV4-2 with TRBJ1-1; weak D call: TRBD1 (5 bases). The germline gives CDR1 LGHNA, CDR2 YNFKEQ. Trimming pared 0 bases from V and 3 bases from J, leaving 20 bases between. The CDR3 loop spans 18 amino acids. For the CDR3, the DNA is TGTGCCAGCAGCCAAGATTTGGAGGGGTCGGCCCTATACACTGAAGCTTTCTTT. Translating gives CASSQDLEGSALYTEAFF.

The rearrangement links TRBV5-5 to TRBJ1-4, with a tentative D call TRBD1 (6 bases). Germline CDR1 is SGHKS and CDR2 is YYEKEE (reference sequence). This CDR3 contains 18 residues. V was shortened by 0 bases and J by 5 bases, with 20 bases between the two germline ends. The CDR3 DNA follows: TGTGCCAGCAGCTTGGAGGGACAAAGCAAGGGGTTCAATGAAAAACTGTTTTTT. Protein: CASSLEGQSKGFNEKLFF.

The V and J genes are TRBV6-5 and TRBJ2-1, with 7 bases fitting TRBD1. Germline assignment: CDR1 MNHEY and CDR2 SVGAGI. Losses at the gene ends were 1 base for V and 5 bases for J; bases not matched to a gene: 8. The length of the CDR3 is 16 residues. CDR3: CASSYFRDRRDNEQFF. As DNA, the CDR3 is TGTGCCAGCAGTTACTTTCGGGACAGAAGAGACAATGAGCAGTTCTTC.

For this clonotype: A much more abundant neighbour one base away suggests this may be a read error. This chain joins TRBV12-3 or TRBV12-4 and TRBJ1-2; 9 bases fit TRBD1. The CDR3 length is 14 residues. V dropped 8 bases and J dropped 4; count of bases not matched to a gene: 8. The CDR3 reads CASGPTGGIYGYTF. CDR3 DNA: TGTGCCAGCGGTCCTACAGGGGGCATCTATGGCTACACCTTC.

The sample holds one count of this clonotype. This chain links TRBV3-1 with TRBJ1-4; the D is unclear. Trimming pared 4 bases from V and 8 bases from J, leaving 8 bases between. The CDR3 covers 12 residues. Looked up from germline, CDR1 is LGHDT and CDR2 is YNNKEL (reference sequence). CDR3 region: CASSLHDEKLFF. As DNA, the CDR3 is TGTGCCAGCAGCCTCCACGACGAAAAACTGTTTTTT.

J is TRBJ1-1 and V is TRBV4-1; D remains unclear. From germline, CDR1 is MGHRA and CDR2 YSYEKL. V shed 0 bases and J shed 9 bases, with 8 bases lying between them. The CDR3 has 12 amino acids. The CDR3 protein is CASSQDLKKAFF. CDR3 sequence (DNA): TGCGCCAGCAGCCAAGATCTTAAGAAAGCTTTCTTT.

The chain carries TRBV2 and TRBJ2-5, with 9 bases aligning to TRBD1. The CDR3 is made up of 14 amino acids. Trimming removed 7 bases from V and 2 bases from J; junction bases left unmatched: 5. Germline V gene data show CDR1 as SNHLY and CDR2 as FYNNEI. As DNA, the CDR3 is TGTGCCAGCACGGACAGGGGACTTCAAGAGACCCAGTACTTC. As protein: CASTDRGLQETQYF.

The rearrangement uses TRBV27 and TRBJ1-3; D unresolved. The V and J ends lost 5 bases and 0 bases respectively, with 11 bases between them. This CDR3 is built from 15 residues. Germline CDR1 MNHEY, CDR2 SMNVEV (reference sequence). The CDR3 protein is CASSQTSSSGNTIYF. Here the CDR3 DNA reads TGTGCCAGCAGTCAGACATCGTCCTCTGGAAACACCATATATTTT.

This sequence joins TRBV10-3 and TRBJ2-2; TRBD2 matches at 7 bases. CDR1 and CDR2 from the germline V gene are ENHRY and SYGVKD. The J segment lost 5 bases and the V segment lost 6 bases, leaving 3 bases of the junction unmatched. The CDR3 has 13 amino acids. The CDR3 sequence: CAIRLAVTGELFF. In DNA, the CDR3 is TGTGCCATCAGGCTAGCGGTAACCGGGGAGCTGTTTTTT.